The 32 T cell receptor beta chains reported below all come from one sample, sequenced in a study of Graves' ophthalmopathy and Graves' hyperthyroidism. Transcripts of RNA were the source for amplifying TCR beta CDR3 regions. RT-PCR in the first round used HTBI primers; a second-round multiplex PCR followed. Using its own MiXCR run on the multiplex PCR reads, TCRdb lists one record per CDR3 protein. This sample has 150,000 or so distinct CDR3 sequences, with roughly two fifths found just once. Sample: peripheral blood. These receptors all stem from a woman aged 40 to 50 with Graves' ophthalmopathy.

In its sample, this clonotype was seen many times. This chain joins TRBV28 and TRBJ1-2, with D perhaps matching TRBD1 (5 bases). The germline V gene encodes CDR1 MDHEN and CDR2 SYDVKM. The CDR3 covers 17 residues. Trimming cost V 7 bases and J 4 bases, with 25 bases left between them. For the CDR3, the DNA is TGTGCCAGCACCACCCGGGGCTCCCCCGTCTTTCTCTATGGCTACACCTTC. The encoded protein is CASTTRGSPVFLYGYTF.

This clonotype is judged medium-sized. The V call is TRBV6-5, the J call TRBJ2-5; 8 bases are shared with TRBD2. This CDR3 contains 17 residues. J was trimmed by 2 bases and V by 5 bases; bases with no gene match: 13. Per germline, CDR1 MNHEY and CDR2 SVGAGI. CDR3 in amino acids: CASSQIWQRGIQETQYF. The CDR3, as DNA: TGTGCCAGCAGTCAGATTTGGCAGCGGGGGATACAAGAGACCCAGTACTTC.

This clonotype has a handful of counts. The J gene is TRBJ2-7, the V gene TRBV25-1, with D possibly TRBD1 on 5 matching bases. CDR1 and CDR2 (germline): MGHDK, SYGVNS. The germline V and J ends were trimmed by 2 bases and 5 bases, with 16 bases remaining between them. This CDR3 has 15 amino acids. The CDR3: CASSEPGFTTDEQYF. CDR3 DNA: TGTGCCAGCAGTGAACCAGGGTTTACGACTGACGAGCAGTACTTC.

This clonotype was recorded many times. V usage is TRBV5-1 and J usage is TRBJ1-1, with D unclear. V gave up 0 bases and J gave up 5 bases, with 8 bases separating them. The CDR3 spans 13 residues. CDR1 and CDR2 (germline): SGHRS, YFSETQ. The CDR3 sequence: CASSLARETEAFF. CDR3 in DNA: TGCGCCAGCAGCTTGGCCCGTGAGACTGAAGCTTTCTTT.

J is TRBJ2-4 and V is TRBV6-2 or TRBV6-3, with a tentative D call TRBD1 (7 bases). The V end was cut by 2 bases, the J end by 8 bases, with 13 bases between. This CDR3 is built from 14 residues. Germline V gene lookup returns CDR1 MNHEY and CDR2 SVGEGT. The CDR3 DNA is TGTGCCAGCAGTTACCGCGGGACAGAGGACATTCAGTACTTC. Translated, it gives CASSYRGTEDIQYF.

The chain joins TRBV6-2 or TRBV6-3 to TRBJ2-5; tentative D call: TRBD2 (6 bases). The CDR3 loop spans 14 amino acids. The germline V and J ends were trimmed by 3 bases and 5 bases, with 13 bases remaining between them. Germline CDR1 and CDR2: MNHEY and SVGEGT. DNA of the CDR3: TGTGCCAGCAGTTATGCGGGGTTGTGGGAGACCCAGTACTTC. Translated, it gives CASSYAGLWETQYF.

This clonotype occurred a few times. The chain recombines TRBV11-2 with TRBJ2-7, with 9 bases identical to TRBD2. The V gene's germline CDR1 is SGHAT and CDR2 FQNNGV. V gave up 7 bases and J gave up 5 bases; unmatched junction bases: 15. The CDR3 has 16 residues. As DNA, the CDR3 is TGTGCCAGCACTATGCCCCCGGGACTAGCTATCCACGAGCAGTACTTC. It codes for CASTMPPGLAIHEQYF.

V and J are TRBV6-2 or TRBV6-3 and TRBJ1-1; no definite D call. V lost 0 bases and J lost 8, with 7 bases in between. Germline values: CDR1 MNHEY, CDR2 SVGEGT. The CDR3 spans 12 residues. CDR3 nucleotides: TGTGCCAGCAGTTACTCGGTTTCGGAAGCTTTCTTT. Protein product: CASSYSVSEAFF.

This clonotype was seen only a few times. This may arise from a read error, as a much more abundant clone is one base away. The V call is TRBV28, the J call TRBJ2-7; TRBD1 matches at 7 bases. Losses at the gene ends were 2 bases for V and 10 bases for J; bases not matched to a gene: 17. The CDR3 is made up of 16 amino acids. CDR1 MDHEN and CDR2 SYDVKM come from the germline V gene. CDR3: CASSLIGLEGAGDQYF. CDR3 coding DNA: TGTGCCAGCAGTTTAATCGGTCTTGAGGGGGCGGGCGATCAGTACTTC.

This clonotype was detected a few times. This chain links TRBV28 with TRBJ1-6, with D possibly matching TRBD1 (5 bases). V shed 7 bases and J shed 10 bases, with 17 bases lying between them. The CDR3 totals 14 residues. Per germline, CDR1 MDHEN and CDR2 SYDVKM. CDR3 nucleotide sequence: TGTGCCAGCACCCCCACGGGTGGGGGATCACCCCTCCACTTT. This codes for CASTPTGGGSPLHF.

This clonotype was recorded at least ten times. The gene calls are TRBV19 and TRBJ1-5; D is ambiguous. The CDR3 runs to 12 residues. Germline CDR1 and CDR2: LNHDA and SQIVND (reference sequence). V was trimmed by 6 bases and J by 3 bases, leaving 6 bases between them. The CDR3 nucleotides are TGTGCCAGTAGACACTTCAATCAGCCCCAGCATTTT. Encoded protein: CASRHFNQPQHF. Full variable domain (missing parts from reference TRBV19 and TRBJ1-5): DGGITQSPKYLFRKEGQNVTLSCEQNLNHDAMYWYRQDPGQGLRLIYYSQIVNDFQKGDIAEGYSVSREKKESFPLTVTSAQKNPTAFYLCASRHFNQPQHFGDGTRLSIL.

In its sample, this clonotype was seen a few times. The rearrangement links TRBV6-1 to TRBJ1-5; the D is unclear. This CDR3 is built from 12 residues. V dropped 3 bases and J dropped 8 bases, with 8 bases sitting between them. Germline V CDR1 and CDR2: MNHNS, SASEGT. This CDR3 is CASSDLVKPQHF. In DNA, the CDR3 is TGTGCCAGCAGTGACCTCGTCAAGCCCCAGCATTTT.

This clonotype was found many times. The chain is built from TRBV5-1 and TRBJ2-2; 7 bases are shared with TRBD2. Germline V gene sequence: CDR1 SGHRS, CDR2 YFSETQ. Trimming at V came to 5 bases and at J to 6 bases, leaving 10 bases not matched to a gene. The CDR3 has 15 amino acids. The CDR3 loop reads CASSFDSGQSGELFF. CDR3 DNA: TGCGCCAGCAGTTTCGATAGCGGGCAGTCCGGGGAGCTGTTTTTT.

The rearrangement links TRBV12-3 or TRBV12-4 to TRBJ2-2, with unresolved D. Trimming took 6 bases from V and 2 from J, leaving 16 bases between them. The CDR3 totals 16 residues. The CDR3 DNA reads TGTGCCAGCAGCCGTTTCCGCAGTACTAACACCGGGGAGCTGTTTTTT. Translation: CASSRFRSTNTGELFF.

The chain links TRBV15 to TRBJ1-5; D is perhaps TRBD1 (5 bases). The CDR3 spans 17 residues. The germline gives CDR1 LNHNV, CDR2 YYDKDF (reference sequence). The V gene lost 5 bases and the J gene lost 0 bases, with 17 bases spanning the gap. The CDR3 sequence is CATSGWEGPYSNQPQHF. Written as DNA, the CDR3 is TGTGCCACCAGCGGATGGGAGGGACCTTATAGCAATCAGCCCCAGCATTTT.

Of note for this clonotype: This may arise from a read error, as a much more abundant clone is one base away. This chain connects TRBV30 to TRBJ1-1; TRBD1 aligns across 8 bases. The CDR3 is 13 residues long. Looked up from germline, CDR1 is GTSNPN and CDR2 is SVGIG (reference sequence). CDR3 residues: CAPRTGSGTGAFF. The DNA for the CDR3 is TGTGCCCCTCGGACAGGGTCGGGGACTGGAGCTTTCTTT.

Many counts were recorded for this clonotype. The chain uses TRBV6-2 or TRBV6-3 and TRBJ2-7; maybe TRBD1 (6 bases). V was cut by 6 bases and J by 2 bases, with 11 bases left in between. Germline CDR1 MNHEY, CDR2 SVGEGT. The CDR3 covers 13 residues. The CDR3 region is CASRGAATYEQYF. In DNA, the CDR3 is TGTGCCAGCAGGGGGGCCGCGACCTACGAGCAGTACTTC.

This clonotype was observed at least ten times. The chain is built from TRBV15 and TRBJ1-6; perhaps TRBD1 as D (5 bases). CDR3 length: 16 amino acids. The V gene's germline CDR1 is LNHNV and CDR2 YYDKDF (reference sequence). The V end lost 3 bases, the J end lost 8 bases, and 17 bases lay between the germline ends. CDR3 nucleotides: TGTGCCACCAGCAGCACAGGCGGCTTTGAGGATTCACCCCTCCACTTT. Amino acids: CATSSTGGFEDSPLHF.

This clonotype was counted many times. V is TRBV5-1 and J is TRBJ2-5; 7 bases map to TRBD2. CDR3 length equals 16 residues. CDR1 is SGHRS, CDR2 YFSETQ, per germline. V trimming: 0 bases; J trimming: 2 bases; junction bases outside the gene matches: 7. The CDR3: CASSLVASGAQETQYF. DNA of the CDR3: TGCGCCAGCAGCTTGGTGGCTAGCGGAGCACAAGAGACCCAGTACTTC.

The table lists this clonotype with many counts. The chain employs TRBV12-3 or TRBV12-4 and TRBJ1-1; D uncertain. CDR3 length equals 12 residues. The V end lost 3 bases, the J end lost 7 bases, and 9 bases lay between the germline ends. The CDR3 reads CASSLPKGEAFF. The CDR3 nucleotides read TGTGCCAGCAGTTTGCCGAAGGGTGAAGCTTTCTTT.

This clonotype was observed many times. This sequence joins TRBV5-5 and TRBJ1-1; D may be TRBD1 (5 bases). The CDR3 has 14 amino acids. The ends were cut back, 4 bases at V and 8 bases at J, with 18 bases in the middle. Germline V gene lookup returns CDR1 SGHKS and CDR2 YYEKEE (reference sequence). The CDR3 reads CASSRGPSTLEAFF. The CDR3 DNA follows: TGTGCCAGCAGCCGGGGACCTTCAACCCTAGAAGCTTTCTTT.

At least ten counts were recorded for this clonotype. The chain carries TRBV6-5 and TRBJ2-5; D may be TRBD2 (6 bases). Per the germline V gene, CDR1 is MNHEY and CDR2 is SVGAGI. There are 14 residues in the CDR3. Trimming cost V 7 bases and J 2 bases, with 14 bases left between them. The CDR3: CASKTGLQQETQYF. The CDR3, as DNA: TGTGCCAGCAAGACCGGACTACAGCAAGAGACCCAGTACTTC.

The V gene is TRBV29-1, the J gene TRBJ1-1; perhaps TRBD1 as D (5 bases). CDR1 and CDR2 from the germline V gene are SQVTM and ANQGSEA. Trimming removed 8 bases from V and 5 bases from J, with 15 bases in between. CDR3 length: 12 amino acids. The CDR3 reads CSWTIGATEAFF. The CDR3 DNA sequence: TGCAGCTGGACTATTGGGGCGACTGAAGCTTTCTTT. The entire variable domain, with the rest obtained from reference TRBV29-1 and TRBJ1-1, is as follows: SAVISQKPSRDICQRGTSLTIQCQVDSQVTMMFWYRQQPGQSLTLIATANQGSEATYESGFVIDKFPISRPNLTFSTLTVSNMSPEDSSIYLCSWTIGATEAFFGQGTRLTVV.

This clonotype turned up a few times. The CDR3 sequence: CATSRQDTARDEQYF. Here the CDR3 DNA reads TGTGCCACCAGCAGACAGGACACCGCTCGGGACGAGCAGTACTTC. The chain carries TRBV15 and TRBJ2-7, with TRBD1 as a possible D gene (5 bases). The CDR3 covers 15 residues. V lost 2 bases to trimming and J lost 5 bases, with 16 bases between them. CDR1 is LNHNV and CDR2 is YYDKDF in the germline V gene (reference sequence).

This sequence joins TRBV28 and TRBJ2-5; 7 bases align to TRBD1. V lost 8 bases, J lost 1 base, and 7 bases stayed unmatched. CDR1 is MDHEN, CDR2 SYDVKM, per germline. This CDR3 is 14 amino acids long. DNA for the CDR3: TGTGCCAGCGGGGCGGACAGGTCCCAAGAGACCCAGTACTTC. Its protein is CASGADRSQETQYF.

Details on this clonotype: A junction end diverges from the germline sequence, so it may reflect a read error. The chain has TRBV5-8 and TRBJ2-7; D is uncertain. Germline V CDR1 and CDR2: SGHTS, YDEGEE. CDR3 length: 15 amino acids. This chain's CDR3 is CTSSLSGTVNYEQYF. In DNA form, the CDR3 reads TGTACCAGCAGCTTGTCTGGCACAGTGAACTACGAGCAGTACTTC.

The chain has TRBV12-3 or TRBV12-4 and TRBJ1-1; no reliable D call. The length of the CDR3 is 13 residues. V was shortened by 4 bases and J by 6 bases, with 12 bases between the two germline ends. CDR3 sequence: CASSSPGESEAFF. DNA for the CDR3: TGTGCCAGCAGTTCGCCGGGCGAGTCTGAAGCTTTCTTT.

This clonotype was seen at least ten times. The rearrangement joins TRBV6-5 to TRBJ1-5; D remains unclear. Germline CDR1 is MNHEY and CDR2 is SVGAGI. V lost 6 bases to trimming and J lost 8 bases, with 11 bases between them. The CDR3 covers 12 residues. This CDR3 is CASRVSAEPQHF. The CDR3, as DNA: TGTGCCAGCAGAGTTTCGGCCGAGCCCCAGCATTTT.

In its sample, this clonotype was seen many times. V is TRBV6-4 and J is TRBJ1-1; D is possibly TRBD1 (6 bases). V lost 3 bases to trimming and J lost 4 bases, with 9 bases between them. Germline CDR1 is MRHNA and CDR2 is SNTAGT. The CDR3 extends over 13 amino acids. DNA of the CDR3: TGTGCCAGCAGTGAAATGGGGGCCACTGAAGCTTTCTTT. Translated: CASSEMGATEAFF.

The chain links TRBV12-3 or TRBV12-4 to TRBJ2-7; no definite D call. The CDR3 has 13 amino acids. V gave up 4 bases and J gave up 1 base, with 8 bases separating them. The CDR3 reads CASSWAGSYEQYF. CDR3 bases: TGTGCCAGCAGTTGGGCAGGATCCTACGAGCAGTACTTC.

The chain carries TRBV6-5 and TRBJ2-7; perhaps TRBD2 as D (5 bases). Germline-derived CDR1 and CDR2 are MNHEY and SVGAGI. The CDR3 covers 14 residues. Trimming shortened V by 2 bases and J by 1 base, and 9 bases separated the two germline ends. CDR3 residues: CASSYGSASYEQYF. CDR3 bases: TGTGCCAGCAGTTACGGGAGTGCGTCCTACGAGCAGTACTTC.

This clonotype appeared many times. This chain joins TRBV5-1 and TRBJ2-7; TRBD1 matches at 7 bases. This CDR3 contains 15 residues. J was trimmed by 7 bases and V by 5 bases; bases with no gene match: 15. Germline assignment: CDR1 SGHRS and CDR2 YFSETQ. CDR3 protein: CASSPPGTALGEQYF. The CDR3 coding sequence is TGCGCCAGCAGTCCGCCCGGGACAGCCCTGGGTGAGCAGTACTTC.